One and the same sample provided the 22 T cell receptor beta chains below, sequenced in a study of shared clonotypes between healthy human individuals. The method was immunoSEQ multiplex PCR; TCRdb's version includes in-frame clones alone and lacks a portion of them. The sample lists about 1 million clones; about three quarters were seen once. Sequences were obtained from memory CD4+ T cells sorted from blood. Subset indicated: CD45RA-negative fraction. These receptors came from a man between 18 and 35 years old in good health.

This clone has more than one count but fewer than ten. The chain couples TRBV2 to TRBJ1-1, with 12 bases aligning to TRBD1. The V and J ends lost 4 bases and 4 bases, in that order; junction bases with no gene match: 7. The CDR3 totals 16 residues. Germline V gene data show CDR1 as SNHLY and CDR2 as FYNNEI. CDR3 protein: CASSAGTGGSGTEAFF. DNA for the CDR3: TGTGCCAGCAGTGCCGGGACAGGGGGCTCGGGCACTGAAGCTTTCTTT.

CDR3: CASSLTGGSTGQPQHF. The CDR3, as DNA: TGTGCCAGCAGCTTAACAGGAGGGAGTACGGGCCAGCCCCAGCATTTT. The chain links TRBV7-2 to TRBJ1-5; a weak D match, TRBD1 (5 bases). Germline V lookup: CDR1 SGHTA, CDR2 FQGNSA. The CDR3 contains 16 residues. The V gene lost 2 bases and the J gene lost 7 bases, with 18 bases spanning the gap.

The chain has TRBV19 and TRBJ2-7; 7 bases are shared with TRBD2. V shed 8 bases and J 2 bases; nucleotides not matched to a gene: 9. This CDR3 region has 14 residues. Germline V gene data show CDR1 as LNHDA and CDR2 as SQIVND (reference sequence). CDR3 sequence (DNA): TGTGCCAGTTCTTCAGCGGGACCCCCCTACGAGCAGTACTTC. Amino acid sequence: CASSSAGPPYEQYF.

The chain joins TRBV10-3 to TRBJ2-5; D unresolved. Germline V gene lookup returns CDR1 ENHRY and CDR2 SYGVKD. This CDR3 is built from 14 residues. Trimming left V 5 bases short and J 0 bases short, with 10 bases between. As DNA, the CDR3 is TGTGCCATCAGTCGAGACCACAACCAAGAGACCCAGTACTTC. This translates into CAISRDHNQETQYF.

A few counts support this clone. The rearrangement joins TRBV7-8 to TRBJ1-3, with unresolved D. Germline-derived CDR1 and CDR2 are SGHVS and FQNEAQ. Trimming removed 5 bases at V and 0 bases at J, with 14 bases between. The length of the CDR3 is 16 residues. This CDR3 is CASSLENFNSGNTIYF. In nucleotides, the CDR3 is TGTGCCAGCAGCCTAGAGAACTTCAACTCTGGAAACACCATATATTTT.

This clone was seen just once. The J gene is TRBJ1-6, the V gene TRBV7-2; 8 nucleotides line up with TRBD1. In germline, CDR1 is SGHTA, CDR2 FQGNSA. There are 15 residues in the CDR3. V lost 5 bases to trimming and J lost 10 bases; unmatched junction nucleotides: 10. The CDR3 nucleotides are TGTGCCAGCAGCCTAAACAGGGGGGGACGGTCACCCCTCCACTTT. Translation gives CASSLNRGGRSPLHF.

The V and J genes are TRBV6-1 and TRBJ2-3, with 8 bases matching TRBD2. The ends lost 6 bases at V and 2 bases at J; junction bases unmatched: 4. Germline V gene data show CDR1 as MNHNS and CDR2 as SASEGT. The CDR3 totals 14 residues. This chain's CDR3 is CASRSSGDTDTQYF. The CDR3 DNA reads as TGTGCCAGCAGGAGTAGCGGGGACACAGATACGCAGTATTTT.

This chain connects TRBV6-5 to TRBJ2-7; TRBD2 aligns across 7 bases. CDR3 size: 15 residues. V trimming: 5 bases; J trimming: 2 bases; junction bases outside the gene matches: 9. Germline CDR1 is MNHEY and CDR2 is SVGAGI. This CDR3 reads CASSGVASGPYEQYF. The CDR3 bases are TGTGCCAGCAGTGGAGTGGCTAGCGGACCCTACGAGCAGTACTTC.

The rearrangement links TRBV10-3 to TRBJ2-1; 16 nucleotides align to TRBD2. The CDR3 is 16 residues long. Trimming cost V 3 bases and J 15 bases; bases outside gene matches: 11. The germline CDR1 and CDR2 sequences are ENHRY and SYGVKD. The CDR3 region is CAISDAGTSGRAWLFF. The CDR3 DNA sequence: TGTGCCATCAGTGATGCCGGGACTAGCGGGAGGGCCTGGTTGTTCTTC.

The gene calls are TRBV30 and TRBJ1-6; D remains ambiguous. Germline CDR1 GTSNPN, CDR2 SVGIG (reference sequence). The CDR3 contains 15 residues. V was clipped by 3 bases and J by 1 base, with 10 bases between them. The CDR3 bases are TGTGCCTGGAGGGCCGAGAAGTCCTATAATTCACCCCTCCACTTT. Residues: CAWRAEKSYNSPLHF.

The V gene is TRBV2, the J gene TRBJ2-7; 11 bases are a match to TRBD2. This CDR3 has 14 amino acids. The germline CDR1 and CDR2 sequences are SNHLY and FYNNEI. The trim removed 8 bases at V and 4 bases at J, leaving 7 bases unmatched. CDR3 sequence reads: CASAIAGGQYEQYF. The CDR3, as DNA: TGTGCCAGCGCCATAGCGGGGGGGCAGTACGAGCAGTACTTC.

The V call is TRBV5-4, the J call TRBJ2-2, with D unclear. The germline gives CDR1 SGHNT, CDR2 YYREEE (reference sequence). This CDR3 region has 16 residues. V shed 4 bases and J shed 0 bases, with 13 bases lying between them. The CDR3 protein is CASSPFAVANTGELFF. The CDR3 nucleotides are TGTGCCAGCAGCCCCTTTGCCGTAGCGAACACCGGGGAGCTGTTTTTT. The full variable domain, rest sourced from reference TRBV5-4 and TRBJ2-2, is ETGVTQSPTHLIKTRGQQVTLRCSSQSGHNTVSWYQQALGQGPQFIFQYYREEENGRGNFPPRFSGLQFPNYSSELNVNALELDDSALYLCASSPFAVANTGELFFGEGSRLTVL.

The chain employs TRBV11-2 and TRBJ2-7; D unresolved. Germline V gene data show CDR1 as SGHAT and CDR2 as FQNNGV. The CDR3 is 15 amino acids. Trimming cost V 0 bases and J 2 bases, with 11 bases left between them. CDR3 in DNA: TGTGCCAGCAGCTTAGAGGGCGGCCGGGCCTACGAGCAGTACTTC. Translated, it gives CASSLEGGRAYEQYF.

The chain carries TRBV30 and TRBJ1-5, with TRBD1 as a possible D gene (5 bases). The CDR3 is made up of 15 amino acids. Germline loops: CDR1 GTSNPN, CDR2 SVGIG (reference sequence). V lost 1 base and J lost 7, with 17 bases in between. The CDR3 DNA sequence: TGTGCCTGGAGTGGGACCGGCTTGCAGGGACAGCCCCAGCATTTT. It encodes CAWSGTGLQGQPQHF.

The genes are TRBV10-2 and TRBJ2-1; 10 positions agree with TRBD2. Germline CDR1 reads WSHSY; CDR2 reads SAAADI. The trim removed 5 bases at V and 4 bases at J, leaving 5 bases unmatched. The length of the CDR3 is 15 residues. The CDR3 nucleotides read TGCGCCAGCAGTTCAGCGGGGGGGCCGTACAATGAGCAGTTCTTC. Encoded protein: CASSSAGGPYNEQFF.

This clone was recorded a few times. V usage is TRBV7-2 and J usage is TRBJ2-7, with D possibly TRBD1 on 5 matching bases. Trimming shortened V by 6 bases and J by 2 bases, and 11 bases separated the two germline ends. CDR1 and CDR2 (germline): SGHTA, FQGNSA. This CDR3 is 13 amino acids long. The CDR3 protein is CASRTTEAYEQYF. The DNA of the CDR3 is TGTGCCAGCAGGACGACAGAAGCCTACGAGCAGTACTTC.

J is TRBJ2-5 and V is TRBV6-5; D gene ambiguous. Trimming left V 5 bases short and J 4 bases short, with 5 bases between. Germline V lookup: CDR1 MNHEY, CDR2 SVGAGI. This CDR3 has 11 residues. The chain's CDR3 is CASSTGETQYF. CDR3 in DNA: TGTGCCAGCAGTACGGGAGAGACCCAGTACTTC.

This clone occurred once. This chain uses TRBV10-3 with TRBJ1-2; 7 positions match TRBD1. The CDR3 is made up of 15 amino acids. Germline V gene data show CDR1 as ENHRY and CDR2 as SYGVKD. J gave up 3 bases and V 0 bases, and 4 bases lay outside the gene matches. The CDR3 protein is CAISESTGEYYGYTF. CDR3 nucleotide sequence: TGTGCCATCAGTGAGTCTACAGGGGAGTACTATGGCTACACCTTC.

This chain links TRBV7-6 with TRBJ2-1; 10 positions agree with TRBD2. The V and J ends lost 3 bases and 6 bases, in that order; junction bases with no gene match: 5. From germline, CDR1 is SGHVS and CDR2 FNYEAQ. This CDR3 has 15 amino acids. The CDR3 protein is CASSLWTSGGNEQFF. CDR3 sequence (DNA): TGTGCCAGCAGCTTGTGGACTAGCGGCGGCAATGAGCAGTTCTTC. The variable domain in full, with the rest retrieved from reference TRBV7-6 and TRBJ2-1, is GAGVSQSPRYKVTKRGQDVALRCDPISGHVSLYWYRQALGQGPEFLTYFNYEAQQDKSGLPNDRFSAERPEGSISTLTIQRTEQRDSAMYRCASSLWTSGGNEQFFGPGTRLTVL.

The chain recombines TRBV5-1 with TRBJ2-5; 9 bases are shared with TRBD1. This CDR3 spans 16 amino acids. V was clipped by 3 bases and J by 1 base; unmatched bases: 7. In germline, CDR1 is SGHRS, CDR2 YFSETQ. CDR3 coding DNA: TGCGCCAGCAGCTCCCGGACAGGGGCGGCCCAAGAGACCCAGTACTTC. The encoded protein is CASSSRTGAAQETQYF.

The chain uses TRBV11-2 and TRBJ2-7; D uncertain. The CDR3 runs to 19 residues. Germline assignment: CDR1 SGHAT and CDR2 FQNNGV. Trimming shortened V by 1 base and J by 6 bases, and 28 bases separated the two germline ends. CDR3 nucleotides: TGTGCCAGCAGCTTAGGGGGTCAGCGATGGTCGGAGACGCTGGGCGAGCAGTACTTC. Translation: CASSLGGQRWSETLGEQYF. The full variable domain, rest sourced from reference TRBV11-2 and TRBJ2-7, is EAGVAQSPRYKIIEKRQSVAFWCNPISGHATLYWYQQILGQGPKLLIQFQNNGVVDDSQLPKDRFSAERLKGVDSTLKIQPAKLEDSAVYLCASSLGGQRWSETLGEQYFGPGTRLTVT.

V usage is TRBV27 and J usage is TRBJ2-5; 13 positions match TRBD2. The CDR3 length is 16 residues. The V segment lost 5 bases and the J segment 5 bases; nucleotides outside the gene matches: 8. CDR1 is MNHEY, CDR2 SMNVEV, per germline (reference sequence). CDR3 amino acids: CASSRRLAGGGETQYF. CDR3 coding DNA: TGTGCCAGCAGTCGCAGACTAGCGGGAGGAGGGGAGACCCAGTACTTC.